Shown below are 30 T cell receptor beta chains from a single sample sequenced in a study of shared clonotypes between healthy human individuals. Sequenced by immunoSEQ multiplex PCR; TCRdb stores in-frame clones only, minus some. The sample consists of roughly 1,100,000 clones, about three quarters of them appearing once. Sequencing was carried out using memory CD4+ T cells sorted from blood. The subset: CD45RA-negative fraction. Source of these receptors: a man in his late teens or twenties in good health.

The chain has TRBV25-1 and TRBJ2-7, with 7 bases aligning to TRBD2. CDR3 length: 15 amino acids. V dropped 5 bases and J dropped 5; count of bases not matched to a gene: 12. Germline CDR1 MGHDK, CDR2 SYGVNS. The CDR3 is CASSPDRTSFHEQYF. In DNA form, the CDR3 reads TGTGCCAGCAGTCCCGATCGGACTAGTTTCCACGAGCAGTACTTC.

This clone appeared a few times. The chain is built from TRBV5-6 and TRBJ2-6, with 8 bases matching TRBD2. Germline V gene data show CDR1 as SGHDT and CDR2 as YYEEEE. The CDR3 is 19 residues long. V trimming: 1 base; J trimming: 3 bases; junction bases outside the gene matches: 12. CDR3 nucleotides: TGTGCCAGCAGCTTGACACTAGCGGCCCCCTTTAGTGGGGCCAACGTCCTGACTTTC. Protein product: CASSLTLAAPFSGANVLTF.

This clone was seen a single time. The rearrangement links TRBV30 to TRBJ1-1, with 7 bases lining up with TRBD1. Germline assignment: CDR1 GTSNPN and CDR2 SVGIG (reference sequence). J was trimmed by 8 bases and V by 2 bases; bases with no gene match: 11. CDR3 size: 14 residues. CDR3 DNA: TGTGCCTGGAGTCGGACAGGACAAACCCAAGAAGCTTTCTTT. This encodes CAWSRTGQTQEAFF.

CDR3 in amino acids: CASSSLTSGANTDTQYF. The DNA for the CDR3 is TGCGCCAGCAGCTCCTTGACTAGCGGGGCGAACACAGATACGCAGTATTTT. This chain joins TRBV5-1 and TRBJ2-3, with TRBD2 identical over 11 bases. Germline assignment: CDR1 SGHRS and CDR2 YFSETQ. V lost 3 bases to trimming and J lost 2 bases; unmatched junction nucleotides: 8. CDR3 length equals 17 residues.

The chain has TRBV19 and TRBJ2-1; TRBD1 might be the D (5 bases). Deletions cut 7 bases from V and 5 bases from J, with 15 bases between. The CDR3 loop spans 14 amino acids. Germline values: CDR1 LNHDA, CDR2 SQIVND (reference sequence). CDR3 in amino acids: CASKDRTLNNEQFF. The CDR3 nucleotides are TGTGCCAGTAAAGATAGGACACTTAACAATGAGCAGTTCTTC.

As regards this clone: This sample includes further DNA sequences coding for the same CDR3. This chain connects TRBV9 to TRBJ1-4; no clear D. V lost 2 bases and J lost 0, with 5 bases in between. This CDR3 spans 14 amino acids. Looked up from germline, CDR1 is SGDLS and CDR2 is YYNGEE. The CDR3 spells CASSVSATNEKLFF. In DNA form, the CDR3 reads TGTGCCAGCAGCGTCAGTGCAACTAATGAAAAACTGTTTTTT. The variable domain in full, completed from reference TRBV9 and TRBJ1-4, reads DSGVTQTPKHLITATGQRVTLRCSPRSGDLSVYWYQQSLDQGLQFLIQYYNGEERAKGNILERFSAQQFPDLHSELNLSSLELGDSALYFCASSVSATNEKLFFGSGTQLSVL.

This clone was observed once. The chain uses TRBV7-2 and TRBJ2-7; D gene unclear. The V gene lost 0 bases and the J gene lost 3 bases, with 12 bases spanning the gap. CDR1 SGHTA and CDR2 FQGNSA come from the germline V gene. The CDR3 length is 15 residues. CDR3 nucleotide sequence: TGTGCCAGCAGCTTAGCGTGGGAAAACATCTACGAGCAGTACTTC. Encoded protein: CASSLAWENIYEQYF.

The J gene is TRBJ2-1, the V gene TRBV7-2; D may be TRBD1 or TRBD2 (6 bases each). The germline gives CDR1 SGHTA, CDR2 FQGNSA. This CDR3 comprises 15 residues. V lost 5 bases and J 3 bases, leaving 14 bases between the germline ends. This chain's CDR3 is CASSRGGTGYNEQFF. CDR3 DNA sequence: TGTGCCAGCAGCAGAGGGGGGACCGGCTACAATGAGCAGTTCTTC.

As for this clone: At one of its ends the junction is not consistent with the germline gene, which may arise from a read error. The V call is TRBV27, the J call TRBJ1-2; the match to TRBD1 covers 9 bases. The CDR3 loop spans 13 amino acids. Germline-derived CDR1 and CDR2 are MNHEY and SMNVEV (reference sequence). The CDR3 region has the DNA TGCACAGCGGGACAGGGCACTAACTATGGCTACACCTTC. Translating it yields CTAGQGTNYGYTF.

The CDR3, as DNA: TGTGCCAGCAGCTCACTCCCGGGACAGGGGACCTACGAGCAGTACTTC. This codes for CASSSLPGQGTYEQYF. The chain employs TRBV11-2 and TRBJ2-7, with 10 bases aligning to TRBD1. V trimming: 4 bases; J trimming: 2 bases; junction bases outside the gene matches: 8. Germline V gene sequence: CDR1 SGHAT, CDR2 FQNNGV. The CDR3 is made up of 16 amino acids.

V gene TRBV19 combines with J gene TRBJ1-5; maybe TRBD1 (5 bases). CDR1 and CDR2 from the germline V gene are LNHDA and SQIVND (reference sequence). V lost 2 bases and J lost 6, with 11 bases in between. This CDR3 comprises 14 residues. The CDR3 nucleotides read TGTGCCAGTAGTATATATACAGGCAGTCAGCCCCAGCATTTT. Its protein is CASSIYTGSQPQHF. The entire variable domain, with the rest obtained from reference TRBV19 and TRBJ1-5, is as follows: DGGITQSPKYLFRKEGQNVTLSCEQNLNHDAMYWYRQDPGQGLRLIYYSQIVNDFQKGDIAEGYSVSREKKESFPLTVTSAQKNPTAFYLCASSIYTGSQPQHFGDGTRLSIL.

This chain connects TRBV5-1 to TRBJ2-3, with D perhaps assigned TRBD1 or TRBD2 (5 bases each). CDR1 SGHRS and CDR2 YFSETQ come from the germline V gene. Trimming took 0 bases from V and 0 from J, leaving 11 bases between them. This CDR3 comprises 16 residues. CDR3 amino acids: CASSLGGRLSTDTQYF. DNA of the CDR3: TGCGCCAGCAGCTTGGGGGGGAGACTCAGCACAGATACGCAGTATTTT. The full variable domain, rest sourced from reference TRBV5-1 and TRBJ2-3, is KAGVTQTPRYLIKTRGQQVTLSCSPISGHRSVSWYQQTPGQGLQFLFEYFSETQRNKGNFPGRFSGRQFSNSRSEMNVSTLELGDSALYLCASSLGGRLSTDTQYFGPGTRLTVL.

To note about this clone: Other nucleotide sequences from this sample produce the same CDR3. The chain couples TRBV20-1 to TRBJ2-7; TRBD1 might be the D (5 bases). Trimming pared 4 bases from V and 1 base from J, leaving 5 bases between. Germline CDR1 is DFQATT and CDR2 is SNEGSKA (reference sequence). This CDR3 contains 11 residues. CDR3 region: CSAKGSYEQYF. The CDR3 region has the DNA TGCAGTGCTAAGGGGTCCTACGAGCAGTACTTC.

This clone occurred a few times. The chain links TRBV7-2 to TRBJ1-1; possible D gene TRBD1, 5 bases. V dropped 5 bases and J dropped 4 bases, with 26 bases sitting between them. This CDR3 spans 18 amino acids. Germline V gene sequence: CDR1 SGHTA, CDR2 FQGNSA. Here the CDR3 DNA reads TGTGCCAGCAGCCCCCGTGGGGGGTATTCGTCGATTCCCACTGAAGCTTTCTTT. Amino acid sequence: CASSPRGGYSSIPTEAFF.

This clone came up a few times. The V gene is TRBV30, the J gene TRBJ2-7, with TRBD1 as a possible D gene (5 bases). The V end was cut by 2 bases, the J end by 2 bases, with 13 bases between. The CDR3 sequence is 14 residues long. Germline V gives CDR1 GTSNPN, CDR2 SVGIG (reference sequence). CDR3 in DNA: TGTGCCTGGAGTCTCGACAGTGGGGCCTACGAGCAGTACTTC. Translated: CAWSLDSGAYEQYF.

This chain connects TRBV10-3 to TRBJ1-1; the D gene is possibly TRBD1 (5 bases). The CDR3 has 15 residues. CDR1 and CDR2 (germline): ENHRY, SYGVKD. V lost 2 bases to trimming and J lost 0 bases, with 10 bases between them. CDR3 sequence: CAISEKSGMNTEAFF. The DNA of the CDR3 is TGTGCCATCAGTGAGAAGTCAGGGATGAACACTGAAGCTTTCTTT.

The rearrangement links TRBV6-1 to TRBJ1-4; D perhaps matches TRBD1 (5 bases). This CDR3 is built from 15 residues. V was shortened by 3 bases and J by 5 bases, with 13 bases between the two germline ends. Per the germline V gene, CDR1 is MNHNS and CDR2 is SASEGT. The CDR3: CASSDFRERNEKLFF. CDR3 DNA: TGTGCCAGCAGTGACTTCAGGGAGAGGAATGAAAAACTGTTTTTT.

The chain joins TRBV5-8 to TRBJ2-3; no clear D. The CDR3 has 15 residues. CDR1 and CDR2 from the germline V gene are SGHTS and YDEGEE. V dropped 0 bases and J dropped 0 bases, with 8 bases sitting between them. The CDR3 reads CASSLADTSTDTQYF. The CDR3 bases are TGTGCCAGCAGCTTGGCAGACACGAGCACAGATACGCAGTATTTT.

This clone was seen more than once but under ten times. This chain links TRBV4-1 with TRBJ2-4, with TRBD1 matching over 9 bases. Per germline, CDR1 MGHRA and CDR2 YSYEKL. V lost 1 base and J lost 0; bases outside the gene matches: 4. This CDR3 has 17 residues. The CDR3 reads CASSQGGQGLAKNIQYF. DNA of the CDR3: TGCGCCAGCAGCCAAGGGGGACAGGGCCTAGCCAAAAACATTCAGTACTTC.

The chain links TRBV6-6 to TRBJ1-3; D ambiguous. This CDR3 is 15 amino acids long. Trimming cost V 6 bases and J 8 bases, with 20 bases left between them. Germline V gene data show CDR1 as MNHNY and CDR2 as SVGAGI (reference sequence). CDR3 sequence: CASRPAYGNTHTIYF. Written as DNA, the CDR3 is TGTGCCAGCAGACCCGCTTACGGTAATACACACACCATATATTTT.

This chain connects TRBV7-3 to TRBJ2-3, with TRBD2 as a possible D gene (5 bases). Trimming took off 5 bases at V and 0 bases at J, with 12 bases between the two ends. The CDR3 loop spans 15 amino acids. CDR1 SGHTA and CDR2 FQGTGA come from the germline V gene. As DNA, the CDR3 is TGTGCCAGCAGCGTAGCCGGGGTAAGCACAGATACGCAGTATTTT. Its protein product is CASSVAGVSTDTQYF. The variable domain in full, with the rest retrieved from reference TRBV7-3 and TRBJ2-3, is GAGVSQTPSNKVTEKGKYVELRCDPISGHTALYWYRQSLGQGPEFLIYFQGTGAADDSGLPNDRFFAVRPEGSVSTLKIQRTERGDSAVYLCASSVAGVSTDTQYFGPGTRLTVL.

This chain joins TRBV14 and TRBJ2-2; D is possibly TRBD2 (6 bases). This CDR3 has 15 amino acids. Germline CDR1 reads SGHDN; CDR2 reads FVKESK. Trimming stripped 1 base from V and 4 bases from J, with 10 bases between. The CDR3 here is CASSQGQGGTGELFF. The CDR3 DNA reads TGTGCCAGCAGCCAAGGCCAGGGAGGCACCGGGGAGCTGTTTTTT.

V usage is TRBV5-6 and J usage is TRBJ1-2; D uncertain. Between the trimmed V and J ends, which lost 2 bases and 8 bases, there was a span of 10 bases. The CDR3 runs 12 residues. Germline loops: CDR1 SGHDT, CDR2 YYEEEE. The CDR3 DNA follows: TGTGCCAGCAGCTTTCAACGGGTGGGCTACACCTTC. Translated: CASSFQRVGYTF.

V usage is TRBV2 and J usage is TRBJ2-5; D is ambiguous. This CDR3 has 11 amino acids. Trimming removed 6 bases from V and 7 bases from J, with 9 bases in between. The germline gives CDR1 SNHLY, CDR2 FYNNEI. This CDR3 is CASSDVGTQYF. CDR3 DNA sequence: TGTGCCAGCAGCGACGTCGGGACCCAGTACTTC.

The CDR3 nucleotides read TGTGCCAGCACCCGGACAGGGGGCGATGGCTACACCTTC. Its protein is CASTRTGGDGYTF. The rearrangement joins TRBV6-5 to TRBJ1-2; 11 bases agree with TRBD1. Germline values: CDR1 MNHEY, CDR2 SVGAGI. The CDR3 is made up of 13 amino acids. V lost 7 bases and J lost 6; bases outside the gene matches: 4.

The rearrangement joins TRBV6-4 to TRBJ2-1; D may be TRBD1 (6 bases). Per germline, CDR1 MRHNA and CDR2 SNTAGT. V shed 7 bases and J shed 2 bases, with 15 bases lying between them. The CDR3 loop spans 15 amino acids. CDR3 region: CASKPRGGTYNEQFF. The CDR3 DNA is TGTGCCAGCAAGCCCCGAGGGGGAACCTACAATGAGCAGTTCTTC.

The chain carries TRBV5-1 and TRBJ2-2; tentative D call: TRBD2 (5 bases). V gave up 4 bases and J gave up 4 bases, with 20 bases separating them. This CDR3 comprises 17 residues. Germline V lookup: CDR1 SGHRS, CDR2 YFSETQ. The CDR3 DNA follows: TGCGCCAGCAGCCGAACGGGCGGAGAAGGGAGCACCGGGGAGCTGTTTTTT. Translated: CASSRTGGEGSTGELFF.

V is TRBV18 and J is TRBJ2-1, with D hard to call. Per germline, CDR1 KGHSH and CDR2 LQKENI. CDR3 length equals 13 residues. The V and J ends lost 4 bases and 9 bases respectively, with 13 bases between them. Written as DNA, the CDR3 is TGTGCCAGCTCACGTGAAGAGCGCCTTGAGCAGTTCTTC. It yields the protein CASSREERLEQFF.

The rearrangement joins TRBV30 to TRBJ1-1; D ambiguous. V lost 3 bases to trimming and J lost 8 bases, with 13 bases between them. The CDR3 runs to 12 residues. Germline values: CDR1 GTSNPN, CDR2 SVGIG (reference sequence). In DNA form, the CDR3 reads TGTGCCTGGAGCCCCGGCGGGCCCGAAGCTTTCTTT. Protein sequence: CAWSPGGPEAFF.

The rearrangement joins TRBV5-6 to TRBJ2-7; D tentatively reads TRBD1 or TRBD2 (5 bases each). This CDR3 has 15 amino acids. The ends were cut back, 4 bases at V and 6 bases at J, with 20 bases in the middle. Germline CDR1 SGHDT, CDR2 YYEEEE. The CDR3 region is CASSKGRVAVSEQYF. DNA for the CDR3: TGTGCCAGCAGCAAGGGACGGGTCGCCGTCTCCGAGCAGTACTTC.